Sequencing of this T cell receptor (beta chain) was carried out in a study of CD8+ T cells in alopecia areata. Study-wide context: Treated patients received oral tofacitinib, 5 to 10 mg twice daily. Tofacitinib lasted 6 to 18 months, then 6 months off drug. Study-level points and caveats: Relative to mice, TCR sharing across patients was less clear, a difference possibly HLA-related.

A FACSAria was used to sort CD4+ and CD8+ T cells. These cells came from PBMCs. Trimming pared 5 bases from V and 1 base from J, leaving 12 bases between. There are 14 residues in the CDR3. Germline CDR1 and CDR2: SNHLY and FYNNEI. With regard to this clone: No antigen is known for it.

RNA, once extracted, was reverse transcribed into cDNA for use as the sequencing template. This table comes from immunoSEQ multiplex PCR, and its TCRdb copy is limited to in-frame clones, with some not included. The sample yields 150,000 or so clones, around 47% seen once. Sequenced: CD4+ T cells sorted from blood. This TCR derives from a human donor with alopecia areata. J is TRBJ2-7 and V is TRBV2, with a tentative D call TRBD2 (5 bases). DNA of the CDR3: TGTGCCAGCAGTACCCCCGGGGTATCCTACGAGCAGTACTTC. Its translation is CASSTPGVSYEQYF.